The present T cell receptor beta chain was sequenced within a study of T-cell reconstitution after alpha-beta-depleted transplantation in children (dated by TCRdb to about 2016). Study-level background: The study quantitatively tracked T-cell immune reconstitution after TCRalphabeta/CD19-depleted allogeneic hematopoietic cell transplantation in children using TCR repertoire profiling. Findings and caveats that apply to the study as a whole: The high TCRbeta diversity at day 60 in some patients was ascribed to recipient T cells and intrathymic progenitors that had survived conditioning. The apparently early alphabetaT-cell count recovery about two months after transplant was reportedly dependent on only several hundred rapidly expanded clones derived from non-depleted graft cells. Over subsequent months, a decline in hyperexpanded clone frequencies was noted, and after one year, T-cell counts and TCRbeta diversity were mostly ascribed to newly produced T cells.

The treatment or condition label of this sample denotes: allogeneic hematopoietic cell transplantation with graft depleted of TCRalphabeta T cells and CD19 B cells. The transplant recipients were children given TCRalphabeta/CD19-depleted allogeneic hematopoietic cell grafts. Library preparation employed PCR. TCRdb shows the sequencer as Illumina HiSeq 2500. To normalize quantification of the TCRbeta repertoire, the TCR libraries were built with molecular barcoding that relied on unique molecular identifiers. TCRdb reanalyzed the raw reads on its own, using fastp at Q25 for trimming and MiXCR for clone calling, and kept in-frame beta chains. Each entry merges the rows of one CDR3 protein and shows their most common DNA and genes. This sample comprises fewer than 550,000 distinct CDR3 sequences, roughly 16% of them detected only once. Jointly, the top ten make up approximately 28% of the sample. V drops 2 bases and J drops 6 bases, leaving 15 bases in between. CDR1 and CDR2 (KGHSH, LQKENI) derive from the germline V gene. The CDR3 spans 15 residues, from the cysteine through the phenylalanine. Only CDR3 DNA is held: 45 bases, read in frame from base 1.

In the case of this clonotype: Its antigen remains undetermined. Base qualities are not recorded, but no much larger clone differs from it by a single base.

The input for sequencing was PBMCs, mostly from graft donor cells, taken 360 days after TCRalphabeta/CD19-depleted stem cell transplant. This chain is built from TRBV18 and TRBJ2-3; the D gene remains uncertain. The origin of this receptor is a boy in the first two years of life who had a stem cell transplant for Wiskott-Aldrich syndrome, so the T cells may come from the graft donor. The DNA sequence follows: TGTGCCAGCTCACCAAGGGCTTCCGTAACGGATACGCAGTATTTT. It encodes CASSPRASVTDTQYF. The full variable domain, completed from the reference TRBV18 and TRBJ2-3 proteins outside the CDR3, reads NAGVMQNPRHLVRRRGQEARLRCSPMKGHSHVYWYRQLPEEGLKFMVYLQKENIIDESGMPKERFSAEFPKEGPSILRIQQVVRGDSAAYFCASSPRASVTDTQYFGPGTRLTVL.